A selection of T cell receptor beta chains follows, all from one sample in a study of shared clonotypes between healthy human individuals. TCRdb's table, derived via immunoSEQ multiplex PCR, lists solely in-frame clones and lacks some. The sample lists about 470,000 clones, roughly three quarters occurring once. The sequenced sample was PBMCs. The receptors stem from a woman between 40 and 50 years old in good health. Some clones in this sample may be carry-over from other donors' samples. Both conserved end residues are part of each CDR3. Each record gives: J gene, V gene, D gene, clone size, CDR3 DNA, CDR3 protein. A D gene is named only where the DNA matches it firmly. Some rows mark clone size as missing; the rest say once, few, many or name a class of expanded clone.

j_call: TRBJ2-2
v_call: TRBV19
d_call: -
clone_size: -
cdr3_nt: TGTGCCAGTAGTATCGCCGGGCCCGGGGAGCTGTTTTTT
cdr3_aa: CASSIAGPGELFF

j_call: TRBJ2-1
v_call: TRBV25-1
d_call: TRBD2
clone_size: -
cdr3_nt: TGTGCCAGCAGTGATCTCCTAGCGGGGGTTTTAAATGAGCAGTTCTTC
cdr3_aa: CASSDLLAGVLNEQFF

j_call: TRBJ1-4
v_call: TRBV5-4
d_call: TRBD1
clone_size: -
cdr3_nt: TGTGCCAGCAGCCCGGGACAGGGGATGCTCAGAAATGAAAAACTGTTTTTT
cdr3_aa: CASSPGQGMLRNEKLFF

j_call: TRBJ2-1
v_call: TRBV7-9
d_call: -
clone_size: few
cdr3_nt: TGTGCCAGCAGCATAACACGCGATGAGCAGTTCTTC
cdr3_aa: CASSITRDEQFF

j_call: TRBJ1-1
v_call: TRBV21-1
d_call: -
clone_size: -
cdr3_nt: TGTGCCAGCATAGCGAGAGGTGGCTTCATGAACACTGAAGCTTTCTTT
cdr3_aa: CASIARGGFMNTEAFF

j_call: TRBJ1-2
v_call: TRBV28
d_call: -
clone_size: few
cdr3_nt: TGTGCCAGCAGTCAACAGGGACTGTATAACTATGGCTACACCTTC
cdr3_aa: CASSQQGLYNYGYTF

j_call: TRBJ1-2
v_call: TRBV7-3
d_call: -
clone_size: -
cdr3_nt: TGTGCCAGCAGCTTAAACAGGGCAGACTATGGCTACACCTTC
cdr3_aa: CASSLNRADYGYTF

j_call: TRBJ2-3
v_call: TRBV10-1
d_call: -
clone_size: -
cdr3_nt: TGCGCCAGCAGTGATGTGGAAACAGATACGCAGTATTTT
cdr3_aa: CASSDVETDTQYF

j_call: TRBJ2-1
v_call: TRBV20-1
d_call: -
clone_size: -
cdr3_nt: TGCAGTGCCGCCTCTTACAATGAGCAGTTCTTC
cdr3_aa: CSAASYNEQFF

j_call: TRBJ2-2
v_call: TRBV19
d_call: -
clone_size: -
cdr3_nt: TGTGCCAGTAGTTCATATGGGGGAAGGGGCACCGGGGAGCTGTTTTTT
cdr3_aa: CASSSYGGRGTGELFF

j_call: TRBJ1-3
v_call: TRBV11-2
d_call: -
clone_size: -
cdr3_nt: TGTGCCAGCAGCCCCAGCTACTCTGGAAACACCATATATTTT
cdr3_aa: CASSPSYSGNTIYF

j_call: TRBJ2-1
v_call: TRBV11-3
d_call: -
clone_size: -
cdr3_nt: TGTGCCAGCAGCTTAGATGTCGACAATGAGCAGTTCTTC
cdr3_aa: CASSLDVDNEQFF

j_call: TRBJ2-7
v_call: TRBV15
d_call: -
clone_size: -
cdr3_nt: TGTGCCACCAGCATCGCTCATGGGGTTTACGAGCAGTACTTC
cdr3_aa: CATSIAHGVYEQYF

j_call: TRBJ2-2
v_call: TRBV6-5
d_call: -
clone_size: once
cdr3_nt: TGTGCCAGCAGAGCAAGGGTGGCCGGGGAGCTGTTTTTT
cdr3_aa: CASRARVAGELFF

j_call: TRBJ2-7
v_call: TRBV13
d_call: TRBD1
clone_size: many
cdr3_nt: TGTGCCAGCAGCTCCCGACAGGGGGCGGATGAGCAGTACTTC
cdr3_aa: CASSSRQGADEQYF

j_call: TRBJ1-2
v_call: TRBV4-3
d_call: -
clone_size: -
cdr3_nt: TGCGCCAGCAGCCAAGATTTAGGGCGGAACTATGGCTACACCTTC
cdr3_aa: CASSQDLGRNYGYTF

j_call: TRBJ2-5
v_call: TRBV7-9
d_call: TRBD2
clone_size: -
cdr3_nt: TGTGCCAGCAGCTGGGGACTAGCGGAAGAGACCCAGTACTTC
cdr3_aa: CASSWGLAEETQYF

j_call: TRBJ2-2
v_call: TRBV9
d_call: TRBD2
clone_size: -
cdr3_nt: TGTGCCAGCACTAGCGGGAGGGCCGGGGAGCTGTTTTTT
cdr3_aa: CASTSGRAGELFF

j_call: TRBJ1-2
v_call: TRBV7-3
d_call: -
clone_size: -
cdr3_nt: TGTGCCAGCAGCTTAGGAGACAGATCAGATGGCTACACCTTC
cdr3_aa: CASSLGDRSDGYTF

j_call: TRBJ1-1
v_call: TRBV27
d_call: -
clone_size: -
cdr3_nt: TGTGCCAGCAGTTTCCCAGGGAACACTGAAGCTTTCTTT
cdr3_aa: CASSFPGNTEAFF

j_call: TRBJ2-5
v_call: TRBV21-1
d_call: -
clone_size: -
cdr3_nt: TGTGCCAGCAGCGGGGTAGAGCAAGAGACCCAGTACTTC
cdr3_aa: CASSGVEQETQYF

j_call: TRBJ2-3
v_call: TRBV4-1
d_call: -
clone_size: many
cdr3_nt: TGCGCCAGCAGCCAATCCCCATTGAGAGGCACAGATACGCAGTATTTT
cdr3_aa: CASSQSPLRGTDTQYF

j_call: TRBJ1-2
v_call: TRBV7-8
d_call: -
clone_size: -
cdr3_nt: TGTGCCAGCAGCCCGAGGACCAGCTATGGCTACACCTTC
cdr3_aa: CASSPRTSYGYTF

j_call: TRBJ2-3
v_call: TRBV7-2
d_call: -
clone_size: -
cdr3_nt: TGTGCCAGCAGCCCGGCCTGGTGGACAACGGATACGCAGTATTTT
cdr3_aa: CASSPAWWTTDTQYF

j_call: TRBJ2-7
v_call: TRBV30
d_call: -
clone_size: -
cdr3_nt: TGTGCCTGGAGTGTACAGAGCTACGAGCAGTACTTC
cdr3_aa: CAWSVQSYEQYF

j_call: TRBJ2-1
v_call: TRBV5-4
d_call: -
clone_size: -
cdr3_nt: TGTGCCAGCAGCTTGGAGGTCGGGGACTCTATCTACAATGAGCAGTTCTTC
cdr3_aa: CASSLEVGDSIYNEQFF

j_call: TRBJ2-1
v_call: TRBV11-2
d_call: TRBD2
clone_size: -
cdr3_nt: TGTGCCAGCAGCTTAGTTAGAGCGGGAGGGGAGCAGTTCTTC
cdr3_aa: CASSLVRAGGEQFF

j_call: TRBJ2-1
v_call: TRBV7-3
d_call: -
clone_size: -
cdr3_nt: TGTGCCAGCAGCATTCCCGGGGGCAATGAGCAGTTCTTC
cdr3_aa: CASSIPGGNEQFF

j_call: TRBJ1-1
v_call: TRBV10-2
d_call: -
clone_size: once
cdr3_nt: TGCGCCAGCAGTGAGTCGACTCGGGACACTGAAGCTTTCTTT
cdr3_aa: CASSESTRDTEAFF

j_call: TRBJ1-2
v_call: TRBV7-2
d_call: -
clone_size: few
cdr3_nt: TGTGCCAGCAGCCCAGGGGAGCCGGCCGCCTATGGCTACACCTTC
cdr3_aa: CASSPGEPAAYGYTF

j_call: TRBJ2-1
v_call: TRBV28
d_call: TRBD2
clone_size: once
cdr3_nt: TGTGCCAGCAGTTTGCCACTAGCGGGAGGGGTAGGTACAATCTCAGATGAGCAGTTCTTC
cdr3_aa: CASSLPLAGGVGTISDEQFF

j_call: TRBJ1-1
v_call: TRBV29-1
d_call: -
clone_size: -
cdr3_nt: TGCAGCGTTAGGGTAGGGGCTGACACTGAAGCTTTCTTT
cdr3_aa: CSVRVGADTEAFF

j_call: TRBJ2-7
v_call: TRBV11-2
d_call: -
clone_size: many
cdr3_nt: TGTGCCAGCAGCTTAGTGTGGGATGCCCCCTACGAGCAGTACTTC
cdr3_aa: CASSLVWDAPYEQYF

j_call: TRBJ2-7
v_call: TRBV9
d_call: -
clone_size: -
cdr3_nt: TGTGCCAGCAGCCCCCGGGGTAGCGGCTACGAGCAGTACTTC
cdr3_aa: CASSPRGSGYEQYF

j_call: TRBJ2-5
v_call: TRBV5-1
d_call: -
clone_size: few
cdr3_nt: TGCGCCAGCAGCTCCATCCCAGGGCAGGGCCTGGAGACCCAGTACTTC
cdr3_aa: CASSSIPGQGLETQYF

j_call: TRBJ2-3
v_call: TRBV29-1
d_call: TRBD2
clone_size: -
cdr3_nt: TGCAGCGTTGACGGACTAGCGGGAGCATCCGATACGCAGTATTTT
cdr3_aa: CSVDGLAGASDTQYF

j_call: TRBJ1-5
v_call: TRBV5-1
d_call: -
clone_size: -
cdr3_nt: TGCGCCAGCACCAGGTGGGACACCAATCAGCCCCAGCATTTT
cdr3_aa: CASTRWDTNQPQHF

j_call: TRBJ2-3
v_call: TRBV29-1
d_call: TRBD2
clone_size: -
cdr3_nt: TGCAGCGTGCAGCGGGAGCCCCCAGATACGCAGTATTTT
cdr3_aa: CSVQREPPDTQYF

j_call: TRBJ2-3
v_call: TRBV11-3
d_call: -
clone_size: -
cdr3_nt: TGTGCCAGCAGCTCGCGGGGCACAGATACGCAGTATTTT
cdr3_aa: CASSSRGTDTQYF

j_call: TRBJ1-5
v_call: TRBV6-1
d_call: -
clone_size: many
cdr3_nt: TGTGCCAGCCTCCGGGGGCATCAGCCCCAGCATTTT
cdr3_aa: CASLRGHQPQHF

j_call: TRBJ1-1
v_call: TRBV5-1
d_call: -
clone_size: -
cdr3_nt: TGCGCCAGCAGCTTGGATTTTAGGGCAGGAACTGAAGCTTTCTTT
cdr3_aa: CASSLDFRAGTEAFF

j_call: TRBJ2-7
v_call: TRBV19
d_call: TRBD1
clone_size: once
cdr3_nt: TGTGCCAGTAGTCTACAGGGGGCCTACGAGCAGTACTTC
cdr3_aa: CASSLQGAYEQYF

j_call: TRBJ1-1
v_call: TRBV5-6
d_call: -
clone_size: -
cdr3_nt: TGTGCCAGCAGCTTGGGTCTAAGGGATGACACTGAAGCTTTCTTT
cdr3_aa: CASSLGLRDDTEAFF

j_call: TRBJ2-7
v_call: TRBV28
d_call: -
clone_size: once
cdr3_nt: TGTGCCAGCAGCCCACTAACGACAGGCGAGCAGTACTTC
cdr3_aa: CASSPLTTGEQYF

j_call: TRBJ1-5
v_call: TRBV19
d_call: TRBD1
clone_size: -
cdr3_nt: TGTGCCAGTCGCGGGGAGGGGGCGCTTGGTCAGCCCCAGCATTTT
cdr3_aa: CASRGEGALGQPQHF

j_call: TRBJ2-2
v_call: TRBV7-3
d_call: -
clone_size: -
cdr3_nt: TGTGCCAGCAGCTTATCGTTTAGTTCCGGGGAGCTGTTTTTT
cdr3_aa: CASSLSFSSGELFF

j_call: TRBJ1-4
v_call: TRBV11-2
d_call: -
clone_size: -
cdr3_nt: TGTGCCAGCAGCTTCCGGGGTTGGGATGAAAAACTGTTTTTT
cdr3_aa: CASSFRGWDEKLFF

j_call: TRBJ2-1
v_call: TRBV7-9
d_call: -
clone_size: -
cdr3_nt: TGTGCCAGCAGGAGCCGCTCCTACAATGAGCAGTTCTTC
cdr3_aa: CASRSRSYNEQFF

j_call: TRBJ2-1
v_call: TRBV10-3
d_call: -
clone_size: -
cdr3_nt: TGTGCCACCTCCTTAACGACTAGTAGTGATGAGCAGTTCTTC
cdr3_aa: CATSLTTSSDEQFF

j_call: TRBJ2-2
v_call: TRBV7-3
d_call: TRBD2
clone_size: -
cdr3_nt: TGTGCCAGCAGCAGGGGACTAGCGGGAGCGAGCGGGGAGCTGTTTTTT
cdr3_aa: CASSRGLAGASGELFF

j_call: TRBJ2-2
v_call: TRBV11-2
d_call: TRBD2
clone_size: -
cdr3_nt: TGTGCCAGCAGCCCTGGTAGGCTAGCGGGAAACTCCGGGGAGCTGTTTTTT
cdr3_aa: CASSPGRLAGNSGELFF

j_call: TRBJ2-7
v_call: TRBV11-2
d_call: -
clone_size: -
cdr3_nt: TGTGCCAGCAGCTTAGTCGCGGGCCCCTACGAGCAGTACTTC
cdr3_aa: CASSLVAGPYEQYF

j_call: TRBJ1-2
v_call: TRBV7-2
d_call: TRBD1
clone_size: -
cdr3_nt: TGTGCCAGCAGCTTAGTGAGACAGGGACTCTACACCTTC
cdr3_aa: CASSLVRQGLYTF

j_call: TRBJ2-1
v_call: TRBV7-9
d_call: -
clone_size: -
cdr3_nt: TGTGCCATCCTTGTTGGATCCTACAATGAGCAGTTCTTC
cdr3_aa: CAILVGSYNEQFF

j_call: TRBJ2-7
v_call: TRBV5-4
d_call: -
clone_size: -
cdr3_nt: TGTGCCAGCAGCTTGCACGGACAGTCCTACGAGCAGTACTTC
cdr3_aa: CASSLHGQSYEQYF

j_call: TRBJ2-7
v_call: TRBV7-6
d_call: -
clone_size: -
cdr3_nt: TGTGCCAGCAGCTTGAGGGGGGAGTGGGAGCAGTACTTC
cdr3_aa: CASSLRGEWEQYF